These 7 T cell receptor beta chains originate from one sample sequenced in a study of blood T cell repertoires in COVID-19. TCRdb's copy holds only in-frame clones and misses some; the assay was immunoSEQ multiplex PCR. Here the sample spans 150,000 or so clones, 87% being singletons. The sample was PBMCs or T cells enriched from blood (not recorded which). These receptors were obtained from a woman between 40 and 55 years old who had been exposed to COVID-19.

The genes are TRBV6-6 and TRBJ2-5; tentatively, D is TRBD2 (6 bases). CDR3 length: 14 residues. The V gene's germline CDR1 is MNHNY and CDR2 SVGAGI (reference sequence). V was trimmed by 3 bases and J by 4 bases, leaving 12 bases between them. CDR3 sequence (DNA): TGTGCCAGCAGTTATCGGAGGGGAGGAGAGACCCAGTACTTC. Translation: CASSYRRGGETQYF.

This clone has just one count. The V call is TRBV7-9, the J call TRBJ1-2, with no clear D. With 1 base removed from V and 4 bases from J, the gap between germline ends came to 16 bases. Germline values: CDR1 SEHNR, CDR2 FQNEAQ (reference sequence). The CDR3 is made up of 16 amino acids. CDR3 protein: CASSLGATPTSYGYTF. Here the CDR3 DNA reads TGTGCCAGCAGCTTAGGGGCGACACCGACCTCCTATGGCTACACCTTC.

The rearrangement links TRBV3-1 (or the pseudogene TRBV3-2) to TRBJ1-2; a weak D match, TRBD1 (5 bases). V lost 4 bases and J 2 bases, leaving 11 bases between the germline ends. The CDR3 runs 14 residues. CDR1 is LGHDT and CDR2 is YNNKEL in the germline V gene (reference sequence). The CDR3 sequence: CASSRGQKNYGYTF. CDR3 bases: TGTGCCAGCAGCCGGGGCCAGAAAAACTATGGCTACACCTTC.

V is TRBV6-5 and J is TRBJ2-7; the match to TRBD1 covers 10 bases. CDR1 MNHEY and CDR2 SVGAGI come from the germline V gene. V shed 0 bases and J 2 bases; nucleotides not matched to a gene: 4. This CDR3 spans 16 amino acids. CDR3 coding DNA: TGTGCCAGCAGTTACTCCCGGGACAGGGGCGCCTACGAGCAGTACTTC. Amino acid sequence: CASSYSRDRGAYEQYF.

The table lists this clone with a count of one. The chain combines TRBV19 with TRBJ1-3, with D perhaps TRBD1 (6 bases). The CDR3 covers 15 residues. The V end was cut by 4 bases, the J end by 2 bases, with 12 bases between. Germline CDR1 is LNHDA and CDR2 is SQIVND (reference sequence). The CDR3 sequence is CASSNPQGTGNTIYF. The CDR3 DNA sequence: TGTGCCAGTAGTAACCCACAGGGTACTGGAAACACCATATATTTT.

The chain carries TRBV2 and TRBJ1-5; possible D gene TRBD1, 6 bases. The CDR3 is 13 residues long. Trimming took 5 bases from V and 2 from J, leaving 7 bases between them. Germline assignment: CDR1 SNHLY and CDR2 FYNNEI. In DNA form, the CDR3 reads TGTGCCAGCAGTACAGGGCGCAATCAGCCCCAGCATTTT. As protein: CASSTGRNQPQHF.

The chain combines TRBV7-6 with TRBJ2-7, with 8 positions matching TRBD1. Germline CDR1 is SGHVS and CDR2 is FNYEAQ. This CDR3 spans 14 amino acids. The V and J ends lost 3 bases and 6 bases, in that order; junction bases with no gene match: 7. CDR3 DNA sequence: TGTGCCAGCAGCTTCCAGGGGGCAATTTTCGAGCAGTACTTC. This sequence encodes CASSFQGAIFEQYF.